These T cell receptor beta chains were read from a single sample in a study of cytomegalovirus exposure and HLA in healthy donors. Using immunoSEQ multiplex PCR, the repertoire was profiled, and TCRdb retains in-frame clones only, with some absent. The repertoire includes roughly 220,000 clones, about 93% of them detected once, and approximately 1.1% sits in the top ten. The specimen was PBMCs. These receptors were taken from a woman aged 18-29 years in good health and CMV-seronegative. Both conserved end residues are part of each CDR3. A D gene is named only where the DNA matches it firmly. The listing skips clone size in some rows; elsewhere it reads once, few, many or a size class.

>NA|TRBV5-1|15|NA|TRBJ1-3
TGCGCCAGCAGCGCCGACAGCACCTCTGGAAACACCATATATTTT
CASSADSTSGNTIYF
>TRBD1|TRBV30|13|NA|TRBJ1-3
TGTGCCTGGAGCCCGACAGGGGGAAACACCATATATTTT
CAWSPTGGNTIYF
>TRBD1|TRBV30|15|NA|TRBJ2-1
TGTGCCTGGAGTTTGACAGGGTCAATCTACAATGAGCAGTTCTTC
CAWSLTGSIYNEQFF
>TRBD1|TRBV12-5|15|NA|TRBJ1-4
TGTGCTAGTGGTCCCCGGACAGGATGGACTGAAAAACTGTTTTTT
CASGPRTGWTEKLFF
>TRBD1|TRBV10-3|19|NA|TRBJ2-1
TGTGCCATCAGTGAGTCTTCAGGGGGCTACGGTAGCTCGTATTATGAGCAGTTCTTC
CAISESSGGYGSSYYEQFF
>NA|TRBV18|14|NA|TRBJ2-1
TGTGCCAGCTCACCACGGGTAGCATACAATGAGCAGTTCTTC
CASSPRVAYNEQFF
>NA|TRBV5-4|15|NA|TRBJ2-2
TGTGCCAGCAGCTCGGAGGGCCCGAACACCGGGGAGCTGTTTTTT
CASSSEGPNTGELFF
>NA|TRBV28|13|NA|TRBJ2-3
TGTGCCACCTTGGAGAGATACACAGATACGCAGTATTTT
CATLERYTDTQYF
>NA|TRBV2|13|NA|TRBJ1-1
TGTGCCAGCAGTGAAAGACAGGTGAGGGGAGCTTTCTTT
CASSERQVRGAFF
>TRBD2|TRBV7-6|19|NA|TRBJ2-7
TGTGCCAGCAGCTTAGGGTCGGGCTTGGCGGGGGTGTTCTCCTACGAGCAGTACTTC
CASSLGSGLAGVFSYEQYF
>TRBD1|TRBV6-1|16|once|TRBJ1-1
TGTGCCAGCAGTGACCCAGGGACAGGGTGGGACACTGAAGCTTTCTTT
CASSDPGTGWDTEAFF
>NA|TRBV11-2|15|NA|TRBJ2-2
TGTGCCAGCAGCTTTGCAGGGGTGAACACCGGGGAGCTGTTTTTT
CASSFAGVNTGELFF
>TRBD1|TRBV6-1|15|NA|TRBJ2-7
TGTGCCAGCAGTGAAGCGGACAGGGGACCCTACGAGCAGTACTTC
CASSEADRGPYEQYF
>NA|TRBV28|15|once|TRBJ1-2
TGTGCCAGCAGTTTATCGAACAGGTGGTTCTATGGCTACACCTTC
CASSLSNRWFYGYTF
>TRBD2|TRBV6-1|15|NA|TRBJ2-5
TGTGCCAGCCACGTGTGGGGACTAGCGCAAGAGACCCAGTACTTC
CASHVWGLAQETQYF
>NA|TRBV6-6|13|NA|TRBJ2-1
TGTGCCAGCAGTTACGACCCGGGCAATGAGCAGTTCTTC
CASSYDPGNEQFF
>NA|TRBV4-1|13|NA|TRBJ1-2
TGCGCCAGCAGCCAAGTAGGGGGATATGGCTACACCTTC
CASSQVGGYGYTF
>NA|TRBV10-3|16|NA|TRBJ1-3
TGTGCCATCAGTGAGTCCGACAGGCACTCTGGAAACACCATATATTTT
CAISESDRHSGNTIYF
>TRBD1|TRBV5-1|16|NA|TRBJ2-5
TGCGCCAGCAGCAGGGGGCGGACAGGGGGTCGAGAGACCCAGTACTTC
CASSRGRTGGRETQYF
>NA|TRBV11-2|14|once|TRBJ1-1
TGTGCCAGCAGCTCGACCCCAGGGAACACTGAAGCTTTCTTT
CASSSTPGNTEAFF
>NA|TRBV28|18|NA|TRBJ1-1
TGTGCCAGCAGCTCGGGACATCTCAAGGCAGGGCTGAACACTGAAGCTTTCTTT
CASSSGHLKAGLNTEAFF
>TRBD1|TRBV6-5|14|NA|TRBJ2-1
TGTGCCAGCAGCTACGAAGGGGACAGGGGCGAGCAGTTCTTC
CASSYEGDRGEQFF
>NA|TRBV28|14|NA|TRBJ1-1
TGTGCCAGCAGTTTATCCCAGGCGAACACTGAAGCTTTCTTT
CASSLSQANTEAFF
>NA|TRBV11-3|14|NA|TRBJ2-1
TGTGCCAGCAGCTTCGGTCGAGGGAGCAATGAGCAGTTCTTC
CASSFGRGSNEQFF
>TRBD1|TRBV10-3|16|NA|TRBJ2-7
TGTGCCATCAGTGAGACAGCCGGGACAGGAAACTACGAGCAGTACTTC
CAISETAGTGNYEQYF
>TRBD1|TRBV7-9|14|NA|TRBJ1-1
TGTGCCAGCAGCTTGGAGGGGACAGCGACTGAAGCTTTCTTT
CASSLEGTATEAFF
>TRBD1|TRBV6-4|16|NA|TRBJ1-2
TGTGCCAGCAGTGTCCATTCCGGGACAGGAAACTATGGCTACACCTTC
CASSVHSGTGNYGYTF
>NA|TRBV28|16|NA|TRBJ2-2
TGTGCCAGCAGACGAAGACAGGTATTGAACACCGGGGAGCTGTTTTTT
CASRRRQVLNTGELFF
>TRBD1|TRBV28|14|NA|TRBJ2-1
TGTGCCAGCGCCGGGACAGGGGAATGGATTGAGCAGTTCTTC
CASAGTGEWIEQFF
>NA|TRBV28|15|NA|TRBJ2-5
TGTGCCAGCAGTTTAGCAGGGATGGGGCGAGAGACCCAGTACTTC
CASSLAGMGRETQYF
>TRBD1|TRBV29-1|11|NA|TRBJ2-5
TGCAGCGGACAGGGGGAAGAGACCCAGTACTTC
CSGQGEETQYF
>TRBD2|TRBV6-6|16|NA|TRBJ2-2
TGTGCCAGCAGCCTAGAACTAGCGGAGAGGGCGGGGGAGCTGTTTTTT
CASSLELAERAGELFF
>NA|TRBV6-1|16|NA|TRBJ2-7
TGTGCCAGCAGTGAAGCGACCTGGAGAGGGTACTACGAGCAGTACTTC
CASSEATWRGYYEQYF
>TRBD1|TRBV19|15|NA|TRBJ1-6
TGTGCCAGTAGTGTGGACAGGGCAAATAATTCACCCCTCCACTTT
CASSVDRANNSPLHF
>NA|TRBV4-1|14|NA|TRBJ1-2
TGCGCCAGCAGCCACAGGGCCCCAAGCTATGGCTACACCTTC
CASSHRAPSYGYTF
>TRBD2|TRBV4-2|16|NA|TRBJ2-1
TGTGCCAGCAGCCAGCCTTTAGCGGGAACGCGGTATGAGCAGTTCTTC
CASSQPLAGTRYEQFF
>NA|TRBV6-5|15|NA|TRBJ1-2
TGTGCCAGCAGTTACTTCACACCCTTTGGCTATGGCTACACCTTC
CASSYFTPFGYGYTF
>NA|TRBV19|15|NA|TRBJ2-6
TGTGCCAGTAGAGTAAGGGGCTCTGGGGCCAACGTCCTGACTTTC
CASRVRGSGANVLTF
>NA|TRBV19|15|NA|TRBJ2-1
TGTGCCAGTAGTTCTAGACGCAGCTCCTACAATGAGCAGTTCTTC
CASSSRRSSYNEQFF
>NA|TRBV2|11|NA|TRBJ2-7
TGTGCCAATTCACAGAACTACGAGCAGTACTTC
CANSQNYEQYF
>TRBD2|TRBV5-1|17|NA|TRBJ2-5
TGCGCCAGCAGCTCCGGACTAGCGGGAGGGCCGCGAGAGACCCAGTACTTC
CASSSGLAGGPRETQYF
>TRBD2|TRBV4-1|13|NA|TRBJ2-1
TGCGCCAGCAGCCGGGGACTAATGGGTGAGCAGTTCTTC
CASSRGLMGEQFF
>TRBD2|TRBV19|15|NA|TRBJ2-3
TGTGCCAGTACCAGGACGGCGGGAGTCCCAGATACGCAGTATTTT
CASTRTAGVPDTQYF
>TRBD2|TRBV30|17|NA|TRBJ2-7
TGTGCCTGGAAAGGGCCCGGACTAGCGGGAGTCCCATCCGAGCAGTACTTC
CAWKGPGLAGVPSEQYF
>NA|TRBV19|12|NA|TRBJ1-5
TGTGCCAGTAGGTCAAGCAATCAGCCCCAGCATTTT
CASRSSNQPQHF
>TRBD1|TRBV5-6|11|NA|TRBJ1-1
TGTGCCAGCAACAGGGGCGCTGAAGCTTTCTTT
CASNRGAEAFF
>TRBD1|TRBV2|14|few|TRBJ1-5
TGTGCCAGCAGCCCACAGGGGGACTATCCGCCCCAGCATTTT
CASSPQGDYPPQHF
>NA|TRBV5-1|13|NA|TRBJ2-7
TGCGCCAGCAGCTTGCACAGGAGCTACGAGCAGTACTTC
CASSLHRSYEQYF
>TRBD1|TRBV7-3|13|NA|TRBJ1-1
TGTGCCAGCAGCTTAAGACAGGGGGGTGAAGCTTTCTTT
CASSLRQGGEAFF
>NA|TRBV14|14|NA|TRBJ2-1
TGTGCCAGCAGCCACAGGGATACCTACAATGAGCAGTTCTTC
CASSHRDTYNEQFF
>NA|TRBV6-1|14|NA|TRBJ1-5
TGTGCCAGCAGTGAAGGCAGGGCTAATCAGCCCCAGCATTTT
CASSEGRANQPQHF
>TRBD2|TRBV5-1|15|NA|TRBJ2-7
TGCGCCAGCAGCAGGAGTCTAGCGGGATCCTACGAGCAGTACTTC
CASSRSLAGSYEQYF
>NA|TRBV30|13|NA|TRBJ1-3
TGTGCCTGCGCAGGCGACTCTGGAAACACCATATATTTT
CACAGDSGNTIYF
>TRBD2|TRBV5-1|18|NA|TRBJ2-1
TGCGCCAGCAGCACTTTATGGGGACTAGCGGGAAAAAAAACCGACCAGTTCTTC
CASSTLWGLAGKKTDQFF